This T cell receptor (beta chain) was sequenced during a study of blood T cells in healthy people across ages. The overall study: About one barcoded beta molecule per two T cells was captured by template switching.

For the second PCR, which ran for about 7 to 11 cycles, a sample-barcoded 5' primer and a J-beta primer mix were used. MiXCR, applied by TCRdb to the 5' RACE reads, yields one record per CDR3 protein. The data show roughly 1,800,000 distinct CDR3 sequences, around half seen once. This clonotype has ten or more counts. Per germline, CDR1 MNHNY and CDR2 SVGAGI (reference sequence). V lost 6 bases to trimming and J lost 4 bases, with 18 bases between them. The CDR3 spans 15 residues. No fewer than 6 micrograms of total RNA were isolated from every sample. Source material: blood. The TCR originated in a woman aged 35 to 49 in good health. V usage is TRBV6-6 and J usage is TRBJ1-1; D might be TRBD1 (6 bases). CDR3 coding DNA: TGTGCCAGCAGAGCCTTAGGGGGGAAGGGCACTGAAGCTTTCTTT. This codes for CASRALGGKGTEAFF.